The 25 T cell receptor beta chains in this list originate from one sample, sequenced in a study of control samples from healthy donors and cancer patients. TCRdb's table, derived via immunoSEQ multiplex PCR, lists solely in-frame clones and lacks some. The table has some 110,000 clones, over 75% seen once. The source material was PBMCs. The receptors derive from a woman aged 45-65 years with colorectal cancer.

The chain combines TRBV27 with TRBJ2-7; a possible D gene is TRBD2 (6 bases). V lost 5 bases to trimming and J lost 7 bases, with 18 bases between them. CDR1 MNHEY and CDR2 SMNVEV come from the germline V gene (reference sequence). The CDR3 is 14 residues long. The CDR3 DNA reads TGTGCCAGCAGTATCCTCCGGGACGCGGGGGAGCAGTACTTC. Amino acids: CASSILRDAGEQYF.

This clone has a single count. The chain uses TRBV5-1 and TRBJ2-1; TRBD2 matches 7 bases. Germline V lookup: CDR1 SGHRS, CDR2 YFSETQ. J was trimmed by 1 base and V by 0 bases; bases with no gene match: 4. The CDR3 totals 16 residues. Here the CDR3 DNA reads TGCGCCAGCAGCTTGGAAGCGGGGCCTTCCTACAATGAGCAGTTCTTC. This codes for CASSLEAGPSYNEQFF.

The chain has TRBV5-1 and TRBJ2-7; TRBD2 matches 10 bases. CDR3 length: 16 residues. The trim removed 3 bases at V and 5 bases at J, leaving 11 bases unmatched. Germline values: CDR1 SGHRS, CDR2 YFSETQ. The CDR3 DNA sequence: TGCGCCAGCAGCTCAACCTCTAGCGGGAGAGAGGACGAGCAGTACTTC. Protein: CASSSTSSGREDEQYF.

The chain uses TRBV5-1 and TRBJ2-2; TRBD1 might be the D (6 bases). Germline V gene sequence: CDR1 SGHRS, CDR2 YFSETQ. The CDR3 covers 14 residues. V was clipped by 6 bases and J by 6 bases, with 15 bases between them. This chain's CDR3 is CASTRTEVAGELFF. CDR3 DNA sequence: TGCGCCAGCACGAGGACAGAAGTCGCCGGGGAGCTGTTTTTT.

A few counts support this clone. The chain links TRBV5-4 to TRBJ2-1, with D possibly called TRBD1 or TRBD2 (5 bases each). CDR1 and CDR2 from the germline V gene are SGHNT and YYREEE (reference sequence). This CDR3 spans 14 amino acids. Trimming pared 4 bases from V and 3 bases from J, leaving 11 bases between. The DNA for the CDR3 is TGTGCCAGCAGCGGCCGGGACCACTACAATGAGCAGTTCTTC. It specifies CASSGRDHYNEQFF.

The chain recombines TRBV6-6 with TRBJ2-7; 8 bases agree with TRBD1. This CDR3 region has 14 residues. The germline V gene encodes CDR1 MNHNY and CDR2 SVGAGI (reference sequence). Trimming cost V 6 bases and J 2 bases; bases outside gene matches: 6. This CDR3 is CASSMDRATYEQYF. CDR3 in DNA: TGTGCCAGCAGCATGGACAGGGCGACCTACGAGCAGTACTTC.

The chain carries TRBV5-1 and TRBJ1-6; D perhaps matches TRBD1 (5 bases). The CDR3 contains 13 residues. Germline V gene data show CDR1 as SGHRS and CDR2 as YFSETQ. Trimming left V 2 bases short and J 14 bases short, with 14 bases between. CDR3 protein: CASSFGQEGALHF. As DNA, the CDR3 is TGCGCCAGCAGCTTCGGGCAGGAAGGGGCCCTCCACTTT.

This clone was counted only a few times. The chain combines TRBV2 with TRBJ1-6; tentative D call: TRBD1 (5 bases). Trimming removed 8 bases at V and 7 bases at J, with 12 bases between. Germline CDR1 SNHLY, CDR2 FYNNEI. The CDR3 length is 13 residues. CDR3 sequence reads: CASESNRNSPLHF. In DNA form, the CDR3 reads TGTGCCAGCGAGAGTAACAGGAATTCACCCCTCCACTTT. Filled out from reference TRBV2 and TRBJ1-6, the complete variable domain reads EPEVTQTPSHQVTQMGQEVILRCVPISNHLYFYWYRQILGQKVEFLVSFYNNEISEKSEIFDDQFSVERPDGSNFTLKIRSTKLEDSAMYFCASESNRNSPLHFGNGTRLTVT.

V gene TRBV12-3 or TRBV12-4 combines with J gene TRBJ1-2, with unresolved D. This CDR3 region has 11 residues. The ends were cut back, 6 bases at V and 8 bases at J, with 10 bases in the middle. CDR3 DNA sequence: TGTGCCAGCAGCCCGAGACGCGGCTACACCTTC. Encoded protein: CASSPRRGYTF.

The CDR3 DNA is TGCGCCAGCAGCTTGGTGGTGTCCGGGACTAGCGGAAACAATGAGCAGTTCTTC. Its translation is CASSLVVSGTSGNNEQFF. The rearrangement joins TRBV5-1 to TRBJ2-1, with 11 bases matching TRBD2. This CDR3 has 18 amino acids. Germline assignment: CDR1 SGHRS and CDR2 YFSETQ. With 0 bases clipped from V and 5 bases from J, the junction kept 10 bases outside the gene matches. The whole variable domain, remainder taken from reference TRBV5-1 and TRBJ2-1, is KAGVTQTPRYLIKTRGQQVTLSCSPISGHRSVSWYQQTPGQGLQFLFEYFSETQRNKGNFPGRFSGRQFSNSRSEMNVSTLELGDSALYLCASSLVVSGTSGNNEQFFGPGTRLTVL.

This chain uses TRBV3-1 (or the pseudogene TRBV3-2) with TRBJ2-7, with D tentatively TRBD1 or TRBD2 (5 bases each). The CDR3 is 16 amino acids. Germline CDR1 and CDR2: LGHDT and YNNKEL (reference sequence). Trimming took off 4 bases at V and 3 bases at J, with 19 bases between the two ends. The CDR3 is CASSPEGRDVDYEQYF. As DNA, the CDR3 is TGTGCCAGCAGCCCCGAAGGTCGGGACGTTGACTACGAGCAGTACTTC.

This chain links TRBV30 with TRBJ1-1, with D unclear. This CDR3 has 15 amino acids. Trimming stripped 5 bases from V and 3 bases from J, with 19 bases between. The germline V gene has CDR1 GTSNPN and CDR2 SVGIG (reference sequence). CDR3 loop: CAWRRDVTIDTEAFF. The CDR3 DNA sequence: TGTGCCTGGCGCCGCGATGTGACCATCGACACTGAAGCTTTCTTT.

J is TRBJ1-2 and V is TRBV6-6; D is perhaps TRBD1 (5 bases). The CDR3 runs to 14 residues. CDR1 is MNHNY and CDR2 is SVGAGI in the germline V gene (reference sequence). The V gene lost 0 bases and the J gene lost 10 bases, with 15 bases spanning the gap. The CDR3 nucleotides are TGTGCCAGCAGTTACTCGACGGGACCAAGAGACTACACCTTC. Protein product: CASSYSTGPRDYTF.

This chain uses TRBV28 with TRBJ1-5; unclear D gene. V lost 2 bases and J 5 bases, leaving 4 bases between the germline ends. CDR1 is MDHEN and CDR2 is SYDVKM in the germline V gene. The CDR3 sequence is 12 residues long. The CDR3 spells CASSLRDQPQHF. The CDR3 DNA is TGTGCCAGCAGTTTAAGAGATCAGCCCCAGCATTTT.

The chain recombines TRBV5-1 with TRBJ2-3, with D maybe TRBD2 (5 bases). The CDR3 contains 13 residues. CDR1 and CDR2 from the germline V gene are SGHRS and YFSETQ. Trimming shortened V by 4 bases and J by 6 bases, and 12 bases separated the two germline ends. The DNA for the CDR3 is TGCGCCAGCAGCCCCGACGGCGGGGATACGCAGTATTTT. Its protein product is CASSPDGGDTQYF. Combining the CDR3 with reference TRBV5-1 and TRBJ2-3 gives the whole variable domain KAGVTQTPRYLIKTRGQQVTLSCSPISGHRSVSWYQQTPGQGLQFLFEYFSETQRNKGNFPGRFSGRQFSNSRSEMNVSTLELGDSALYLCASSPDGGDTQYFGPGTRLTVL.

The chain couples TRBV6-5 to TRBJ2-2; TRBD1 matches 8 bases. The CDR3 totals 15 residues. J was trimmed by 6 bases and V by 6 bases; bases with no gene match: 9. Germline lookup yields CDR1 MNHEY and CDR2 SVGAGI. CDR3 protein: CASRVPGQVAGELFF. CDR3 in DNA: TGTGCCAGCAGAGTACCGGGACAGGTGGCCGGGGAGCTGTTTTTT.

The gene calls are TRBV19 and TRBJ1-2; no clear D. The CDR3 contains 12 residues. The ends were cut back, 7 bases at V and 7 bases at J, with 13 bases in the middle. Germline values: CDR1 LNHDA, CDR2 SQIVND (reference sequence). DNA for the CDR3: TGTGCCAGTACTGCCGGCTGGGCTGGCTACACCTTC. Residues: CASTAGWAGYTF.

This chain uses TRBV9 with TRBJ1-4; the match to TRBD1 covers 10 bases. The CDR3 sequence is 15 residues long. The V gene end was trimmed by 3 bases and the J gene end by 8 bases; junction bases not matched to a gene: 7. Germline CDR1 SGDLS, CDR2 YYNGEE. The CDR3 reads CASSGQGAFGEKLFF. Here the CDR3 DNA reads TGTGCCAGCAGCGGACAGGGGGCTTTCGGAGAAAAACTGTTTTTT. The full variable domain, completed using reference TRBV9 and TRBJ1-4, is DSGVTQTPKHLITATGQRVTLRCSPRSGDLSVYWYQQSLDQGLQFLIQYYNGEERAKGNILERFSAQQFPDLHSELNLSSLELGDSALYFCASSGQGAFGEKLFFGSGTQLSVL.

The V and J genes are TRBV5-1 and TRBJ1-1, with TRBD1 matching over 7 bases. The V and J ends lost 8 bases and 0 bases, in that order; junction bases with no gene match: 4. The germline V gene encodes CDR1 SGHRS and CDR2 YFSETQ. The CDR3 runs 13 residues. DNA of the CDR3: TGCGCCAGTTACAGGGGCTTGAACACTGAAGCTTTCTTT. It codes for CASYRGLNTEAFF. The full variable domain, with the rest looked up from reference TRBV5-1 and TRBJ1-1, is KAGVTQTPRYLIKTRGQQVTLSCSPISGHRSVSWYQQTPGQGLQFLFEYFSETQRNKGNFPGRFSGRQFSNSRSEMNVSTLELGDSALYLCASYRGLNTEAFFGQGTRLTVV.

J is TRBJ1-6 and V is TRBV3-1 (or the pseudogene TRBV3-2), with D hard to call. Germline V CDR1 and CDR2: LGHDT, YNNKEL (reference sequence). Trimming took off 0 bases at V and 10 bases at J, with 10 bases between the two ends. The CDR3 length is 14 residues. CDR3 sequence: CASSQDWGKSPLHF. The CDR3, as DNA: TGTGCCAGCAGCCAAGATTGGGGAAAATCACCCCTCCACTTT.

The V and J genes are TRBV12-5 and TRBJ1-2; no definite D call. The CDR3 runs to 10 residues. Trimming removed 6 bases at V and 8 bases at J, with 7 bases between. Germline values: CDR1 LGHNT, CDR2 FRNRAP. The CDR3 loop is CASGGHGYTF. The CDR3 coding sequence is TGTGCTAGTGGGGGTCACGGCTACACCTTC. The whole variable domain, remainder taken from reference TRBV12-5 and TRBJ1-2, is DARVTQTPRHKVTEMGQEVTMRCQPILGHNTVFWYRQTMMQGLELLAYFRNRAPLDDSGMPKDRFSAEMPDATLATLKIQPSEPRDSAVYFCASGGHGYTFGSGTRLTVV.

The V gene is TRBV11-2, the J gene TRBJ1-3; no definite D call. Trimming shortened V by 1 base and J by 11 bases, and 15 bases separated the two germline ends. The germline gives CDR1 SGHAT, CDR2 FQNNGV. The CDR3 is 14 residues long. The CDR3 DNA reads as TGTGCCAGCAGCTTAGTGGCACCCTGGTATGCCATATATTTT. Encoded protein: CASSLVAPWYAIYF.

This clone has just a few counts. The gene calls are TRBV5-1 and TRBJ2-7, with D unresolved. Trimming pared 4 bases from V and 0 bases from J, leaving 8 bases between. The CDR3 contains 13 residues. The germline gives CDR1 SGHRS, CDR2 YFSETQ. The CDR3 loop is CASSVQPSYEQYF. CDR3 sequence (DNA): TGCGCCAGCAGCGTCCAGCCCTCCTACGAGCAGTACTTC. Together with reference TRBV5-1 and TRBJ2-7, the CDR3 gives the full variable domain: KAGVTQTPRYLIKTRGQQVTLSCSPISGHRSVSWYQQTPGQGLQFLFEYFSETQRNKGNFPGRFSGRQFSNSRSEMNVSTLELGDSALYLCASSVQPSYEQYFGPGTRLTVT.

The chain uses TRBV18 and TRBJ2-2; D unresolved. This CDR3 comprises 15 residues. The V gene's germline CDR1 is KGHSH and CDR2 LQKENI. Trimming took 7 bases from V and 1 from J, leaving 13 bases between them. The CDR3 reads CASFPISENTGELFF. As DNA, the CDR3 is TGTGCCAGCTTCCCTATTTCCGAGAACACCGGGGAGCTGTTTTTT.

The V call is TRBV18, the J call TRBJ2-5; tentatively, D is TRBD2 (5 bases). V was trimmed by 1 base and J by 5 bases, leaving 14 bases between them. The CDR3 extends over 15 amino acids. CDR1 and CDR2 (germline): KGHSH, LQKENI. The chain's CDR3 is CASSPQTGSRETQYF. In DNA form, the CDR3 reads TGTGCCAGCTCACCACAGACGGGATCCAGGGAGACCCAGTACTTC.